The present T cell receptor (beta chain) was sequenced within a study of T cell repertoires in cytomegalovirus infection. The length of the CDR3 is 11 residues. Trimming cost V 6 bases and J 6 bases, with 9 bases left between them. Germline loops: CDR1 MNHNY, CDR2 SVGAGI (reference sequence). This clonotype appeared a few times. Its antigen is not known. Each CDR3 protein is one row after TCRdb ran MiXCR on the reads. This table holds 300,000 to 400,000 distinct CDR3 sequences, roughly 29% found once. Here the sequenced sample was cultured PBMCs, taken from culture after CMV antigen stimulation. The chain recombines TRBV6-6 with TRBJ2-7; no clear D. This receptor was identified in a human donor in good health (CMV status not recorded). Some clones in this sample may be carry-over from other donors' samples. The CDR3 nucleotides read TGTGCCAGCAGCGGGCCCATCGAGCAGTACTTC. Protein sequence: CASSGPIEQYF.